A selection of T cell receptor beta chains follows, all from one sample in a study of CD8+CD57+ T cells in acquired aplastic anemia. Via MiXCR, TCRdb re-called the reads, giving one row per CDR3 protein. The sample holds 200,000 to 250,000 distinct CDR3 sequences; roughly 53% are singletons and the top ten take 15% to 20%. Material: sorted CD4+, CD8+, or CD8+CD57+ T cells (not recorded which) from PBMCs. The receptors here all came from a human donor with aplastic anemia. The CDR3 runs from the conserved cysteine through the conserved F or W. A D gene is named only where the DNA matches it firmly. The size of a clone is reported for some rows only, either as once, few or many, or as a class for expanded clones.

cdr3_nt | cdr3_aa | j_call | v_call | clone_size | d_call
TGCAGCGTTGTCTCTGGAAACACCATATATTTT | CSVVSGNTIYF | TRBJ1-3 | TRBV29-1 | - | -
TGTGCCAGCAGCTATAGCGGGGGGGCCGAGTATACGCAGTATTTT | CASSYSGGAEYTQYF | TRBJ2-3 | TRBV7-9 | - | TRBD2
TGTGCCAGCAGCTGGGGACAGGGGCGCCAAGAGACCCAGTACTTC | CASSWGQGRQETQYF | TRBJ2-5 | TRBV2 | - | TRBD1
TGTGCCAGCCCACCTCGAGGGGAGAGCACCGGGGAGCTGTTCTTT | CASPPRGESTGELFF | TRBJ2-2 | TRBV18 | - | -
TGCGCCAGCAGCTTGGAAGGGGGACTGGGAGAAAAACTGTTTTTT | CASSLEGGLGEKLFF | TRBJ1-4 | TRBV5-1 | many | -
TGTGCCAGTAGTATTTCACAGGACAATGAGCAGTTCTTC | CASSISQDNEQFF | TRBJ2-1 | TRBV19 | - | -
TGTGCCAGTAGCAGGGGCCTTGGCACAGATACGCAGTATTTT | CASSRGLGTDTQYF | TRBJ2-3 | TRBV19 | - | -
TGTGCCAGCAGCCCCTGGACAGACTCTGGAAACACCATATATTTT | CASSPWTDSGNTIYF | TRBJ1-3 | TRBV7-9 | many | -
TGTGCCAGCAGCCTACGACAGGGCTTGCCAGCTAACTATGGCTACACCTTC | CASSLRQGLPANYGYTF | TRBJ1-2 | TRBV5-5 | many | TRBD1
TGTGCCATCAGTGAGTCAGGGCTTGGTGGCTACACCTTC | CAISESGLGGYTF | TRBJ1-2 | TRBV10-3 | many | -
TGTGCTAGAAAACAGAGGAACACTGAAGCTTTCTTT | CARKQRNTEAFF | TRBJ1-1 | TRBV7-3 | - | -
TGTGCCAGCAGTCGAACCGGGACAACGAACACTGAAGCTTTCTTT | CASSRTGTTNTEAFF | TRBJ1-1 | TRBV6-5 | many | -
TGCAGTGCTACGCCAGGCCAAGAGACCCAGTACTTC | CSATPGQETQYF | TRBJ2-5 | TRBV20-1 | - | -
TGTGCCAGCAGCGTTGGGACAGCCCGCAAAGATACGCAGTATTTT | CASSVGTARKDTQYF | TRBJ2-3 | TRBV9 | many | TRBD1
TGTGCCAGCAGCTTGGCTGCAGGACCCTTGGAGCAGTACTTC | CASSLAAGPLEQYF | TRBJ2-7 | TRBV5-4 | many | -
TGTGCCAGCAGCTTAGATTTTAGCGACACTGAAGCTTTCTTT | CASSLDFSDTEAFF | TRBJ1-1 | TRBV7-2 | many | -
TGTGCCAGCTCACCACCCGGGGGGAACAGGGGACGAAATGAGCAGTACTTC | CASSPPGGNRGRNEQYF | TRBJ2-7 | TRBV18 | few | -
TGTGCTAGTGGTTTGAGGAGGAACACTGGAGCTTTCTTT | CASGLRRNTGAFF | TRBJ1-1 | TRBV12-5 | - | -
TGCAGCGTTGAAGGCAGGGACTACGAGCAGTACTTC | CSVEGRDYEQYF | TRBJ2-7 | TRBV29-1 | - | -
TGCAGTGCTAGAATGATAGCGCGTAGCACAGATACGCAGTATTTT | CSARMIARSTDTQYF | TRBJ2-3 | TRBV20-1 | once | -
TGTGCCATCCATCGGGCGAACACTGAAGCTTTCTTT | CAIHRANTEAFF | TRBJ1-1 | TRBV19 | many | -
TGTGCCAGCAGTTGGGACAGCCTTTACGAGCAGTACTTC | CASSWDSLYEQYF | TRBJ2-7 | TRBV25-1 | few | TRBD1
TGTGCCAGTAGTCAACAGGGGGCGGCCTACGAGCAGTACTTC | CASSQQGAAYEQYF | TRBJ2-7 | TRBV19 | few | TRBD1
TGTGCCAGCACCCGCGGACGGGGGAACACTGAAGCTTTCTTT | CASTRGRGNTEAFF | TRBJ1-1 | TRBV12-3/TRBV12-4 | many | -
TGTGCCAGCAGTGGTGACAGCTACACCGGGGAGCTGTTTTTT | CASSGDSYTGELFF | TRBJ2-2 | TRBV2 | - | -
TGCAGTGCTAGAGACGCGGGGGACTTCACCGGGGAGCTGTTTTTT | CSARDAGDFTGELFF | TRBJ2-2 | TRBV20-1 | many | TRBD2